A selection of T cell receptor beta chains follows, all from one sample in a study of cytomegalovirus exposure and HLA in healthy donors. Profiling relied on immunoSEQ multiplex PCR, and the TCRdb table lists in-frame clones only, not all of them. The repertoire holds approximately 160,000 clones, with about 86% as singletons. The sample was PBMCs. Receptor source: a woman between 18 and 29 years old in good health and CMV-seronegative. Each CDR3 is given with its conserved first and last residue. D genes are given only for firm matches. Expanded clones get a size class; other rows say once, few or many, or leave the size out.

TRBV15	once	TRBJ1-1	-	TGTGCCACCAGCTCGGCGCCCCGGGACATTAGTCTTATGAACACTGAAGCTTTCTTT	CATSSAPRDISLMNTEAFF
TRBV9	-	TRBJ1-2	-	TGTGCCAGCAGCGTAGGCTGGAGTCGCAGCTATGGCTACACCTTC	CASSVGWSRSYGYTF
TRBV30	once	TRBJ2-2	-	TGTGCCTGGAGCACACAGGCTTGGTCAAACACCGGGGAGCTGTTTTTT	CAWSTQAWSNTGELFF
TRBV2	-	TRBJ1-5	-	TGTGCCAGCAGTTCATCCAGAGGGGGGGGTGTTTATAGCAATCAGCCCCAGCATTTT	CASSSSRGGGVYSNQPQHF
TRBV6-6	-	TRBJ2-7	TRBD2	TGTGCCAGCAATCTAGCGGGAGTAAACGAGCAGTACTTC	CASNLAGVNEQYF
TRBV4-3	-	TRBJ2-7	TRBD2	TGCGCCAGCAGCCAAGATCGGGCTAGCGGGATAACGTACTACGAGCAGTACTTC	CASSQDRASGITYYEQYF
TRBV4-3	-	TRBJ2-7	-	TGCGCCAGCAGCCAAGCGCGGACAGTCTCCTACGAGCAGTACTTC	CASSQARTVSYEQYF
TRBV6-1	-	TRBJ1-5	-	TGTGCCAGCAGTGAAGTCCAGGGGTCAATAGGTCAGCCCCAGCATTTT	CASSEVQGSIGQPQHF
TRBV6-1	-	TRBJ2-3	-	TGTGCCAGCAGGTGGCTAGCTGGGAGAGATACGCAGTATTTT	CASRWLAGRDTQYF
TRBV7-8	-	TRBJ1-4	TRBD1	TGTGCCAGCAGCTCAAGCGACAGGGCAACTAATGAAAAACTGTTTTTT	CASSSSDRATNEKLFF
TRBV4-3	once	TRBJ1-3	-	TGCGCCAGCAGCCGCCTGCTCGGGGGGTCTGGAAACACCATATATTTT	CASSRLLGGSGNTIYF
TRBV6-1	-	TRBJ2-1	-	TGTGCCAGCATGACCGTGGGCCAGGTTTTCTTC	CASMTVGQVFF
TRBV27	-	TRBJ2-7	-	TGTGCCAGCAGTTCCATTGGAGGCCCTCACGAGCAGTACTTC	CASSSIGGPHEQYF
TRBV7-9	-	TRBJ1-2	TRBD1	TGTGCCAGCAGCTCGATACCCGGGACAGGCTATGGCTACACCTTC	CASSSIPGTGYGYTF
TRBV6-5	-	TRBJ2-5	TRBD2	TGTGCCAGCAGTTACTCTGGGACTAGCGGAACCCAGTACTTC	CASSYSGTSGTQYF
TRBV9	-	TRBJ2-5	TRBD1	TGTGCCAGCAGCGCCCGACAGGGGGCTTGGGAGACCCAGTACTTC	CASSARQGAWETQYF
TRBV5-4	-	TRBJ2-6	-	TGTGCCAGCAGCTCCGTAGGCGGGGTGGGGGGAGGAGTCCTGACTTTC	CASSSVGGVGGGVLTF
TRBV13	-	TRBJ1-1	-	TGTGCCAGCAGCTTAACAGGGACCGGGAACACTGAAGCTTTCTTT	CASSLTGTGNTEAFF
TRBV7-9	-	TRBJ1-2	-	TGTGCCAGCAGCTTAAGTGGGGGCAAGTATGGCTACACCTTC	CASSLSGGKYGYTF
TRBV5-1	-	TRBJ2-7	TRBD1	TGCGCCAGCAGCTTGGGATCCGCAGGGGGCGGCTACGAGCAGTACTTC	CASSLGSAGGGYEQYF
TRBV9	-	TRBJ1-1	-	TGTGCCAGCAGCGTAGAGGAAGGGGCGTCTGAAGCTTTCTTT	CASSVEEGASEAFF
TRBV29-1	-	TRBJ1-6	TRBD1	TGCAGCGTTTGGAAGGGGGCAGGCTCACCCCTCCACTTT	CSVWKGAGSPLHF
TRBV7-9	-	TRBJ2-7	-	TGTGCCAGCAGCTCAGGGGGGAGCAGGACAAACTCCTACGAGCAGTACTTC	CASSSGGSRTNSYEQYF
TRBV19	-	TRBJ1-5	TRBD1	TGTGCCAGTAGTCCTCGAACAGGGGTTAATCAGCCCCAGCATTTT	CASSPRTGVNQPQHF
TRBV7-8	-	TRBJ1-5	-	TGTGCCACCACCCCCAGGGTAGGAGGGGCGGAACAGCCCCAGCATTTT	CATTPRVGGAEQPQHF
TRBV18	-	TRBJ1-4	-	TGTGCCAGCTCACCGCCTTACGACAGGGAAAAACTGTTTTTT	CASSPPYDREKLFF
TRBV29-1	many	TRBJ1-1	-	TGCAGCGGCTCCCTAAGAAACACTGAAGCTTTCTTT	CSGSLRNTEAFF
TRBV9	-	TRBJ2-6	TRBD1	TGTGCCAGCAGCCCCCGGCAGGGGGCGGGGGCCAACGTCCTGACTTTC	CASSPRQGAGANVLTF
TRBV27	-	TRBJ2-7	-	TGTGCCAGCGGATGGACAGCGTACGAGCAGTACTTC	CASGWTAYEQYF
TRBV25-1	once	TRBJ2-7	-	TGTGCCAGCAGCGCAAACAGGGCTTTGGGCGAGCAGTACTTC	CASSANRALGEQYF
TRBV12-5	-	TRBJ2-1	TRBD2	TGTGCTAGTGGTTTGGTACCCCTTGGCAGGGCGGGAGGCCCCGGCTCCTACAATGAGCAGTTCTTC	CASGLVPLGRAGGPGSYNEQFF
TRBV18	-	TRBJ1-1	-	TGTGCCAGCTCACCCGAAGGCTTCACAGTGAACACTGAAGCTTTCTTT	CASSPEGFTVNTEAFF
TRBV27	-	TRBJ1-1	TRBD1	TGTGCCAGCAGCGTCGACAGGGCCACTACTGAAGCTTTCTTT	CASSVDRATTEAFF
TRBV9	once	TRBJ1-2	-	TGTGCCAGCAGCGTAGACGGGTACTATGGCTACACCTTC	CASSVDGYYGYTF
TRBV19	-	TRBJ1-5	-	TGTGCCAGTAGACCCCCCGAGACAGTGCGCAATCAGCCCCAGCATTTT	CASRPPETVRNQPQHF
TRBV7-2	-	TRBJ2-5	-	TGTGCCAGCAGGGGGCCAGTCCAAGAGACCCAGTACTTC	CASRGPVQETQYF
TRBV6-1	-	TRBJ2-7	TRBD1	TGTGCCAGCAGTGAAGCGTCACAGGGGGCCTACGAGCAGTACTTC	CASSEASQGAYEQYF
TRBV5-8	-	TRBJ2-7	TRBD1	TGTGCCAGCAGCTCCCGACAGGGAAGGTACGAGCAGTACTTC	CASSSRQGRYEQYF
TRBV7-2	-	TRBJ2-5	TRBD1	TGTGCCAGCAGCTTAGAGGGGACAGGGGCTGAGACCCAGTACTTC	CASSLEGTGAETQYF
TRBV12-5	-	TRBJ1-1	TRBD1	TGTGCTAGTGGTTTGATACAGGGACAGGGGGCCACTGAAGCTTTCTTT	CASGLIQGQGATEAFF
TRBV11-2	-	TRBJ1-4	-	TGTGCCAGCAGCCCTGTGAGAGCAACTAATGAAAAACTGTTTTTT	CASSPVRATNEKLFF
TRBV5-1	-	TRBJ1-6	-	TGCGCCAGCAGCTTGGGCGGCGCCAGGGGCGCCTCACCCCTCCACTTT	CASSLGGARGASPLHF
TRBV7-2	once	TRBJ1-1	-	TGTGCCAGCAGCTTACGGACAGAGACTGAAGCTTTCTTT	CASSLRTETEAFF
TRBV18	-	TRBJ2-1	-	TGTGCCAGCTCCCTTGTTGCGGATGAGCAGTTCTTC	CASSLVADEQFF
TRBV30	-	TRBJ1-1	-	TGTGCCTGGAGTCCTAGGGGAGGACAAGCTTTCTTT	CAWSPRGGQAFF
TRBV5-1	once	TRBJ2-1	TRBD2	TGCGCCAGCAGCTGGGCGGGAGGGGGCAATGAGCAGTTCTTC	CASSWAGGGNEQFF
TRBV19	-	TRBJ1-2	TRBD1	TGTGCCAGTAGTCCGAAGGGACAGGGGAACTATGGCTACACCTTC	CASSPKGQGNYGYTF
TRBV11-2	-	TRBJ2-1	TRBD2	TGTGCCAGCAGCGTAGGGGCGGGAGAGGGGATTGAGCAGTTCTTC	CASSVGAGEGIEQFF
TRBV5-1	-	TRBJ2-7	TRBD2	TGCGCCAGCTCCCCCCCGGGACTAGCGGGAGGGGGGGGCGAGCAGTACTTC	CASSPPGLAGGGGEQYF